The TCR beta chain under discussion was sequenced for a study of OX40 agonist ivuxolimab in advanced cancers. Some clones are missing from TCRdb's copy, which holds only in-frame ones; the method was immunoSEQ multiplex PCR. This table has under 140,000 clones, roughly 89% appearing once. Trimming took off 0 bases at V and 0 bases at J, with 2 bases between the two ends. Germline CDR1 and CDR2: SGHDT and YYEEEE. The CDR3 covers 13 residues. The starting material was CD4+ or CD8+ T cells sorted from blood, obtained in a trial of the OX40 agonist ivuxolimab. The chain carries TRBV5-6 and TRBJ2-3, with D unclear. The clonotype comes from an adult with an advanced solid tumor such as melanoma, head and neck, liver or kidney cancer. CDR3 sequence: CASSLGSTDTQYF. Written as DNA, the CDR3 is TGTGCCAGCAGCTTGGGTAGCACAGATACGCAGTATTTT.